The next 11 T cell receptor beta chains were all read from a single sample in a study of cytotoxic CD8 clonotypes in ibrutinib-treated CLL. This table comes from immunoSEQ multiplex PCR, and its TCRdb copy is limited to in-frame clones, with some not included. The sample carries approximately 190,000 clones, roughly 77% recorded once. The sample in question was PBMCs, obtained after 12 months of ibrutinib treatment. The origin of the receptors is a human donor with chronic lymphocytic leukemia.

Only a few counts were recorded for this clone. V is TRBV10-1 and J is TRBJ2-7; maybe TRBD2 (5 bases). The CDR3 contains 14 residues. V shed 7 bases and J shed 5 bases, with 18 bases lying between them. Germline V gives CDR1 WNHNN, CDR2 SYGVQD (reference sequence). The CDR3 region is CASTEGIVSDEQYF. CDR3 coding DNA: TGCGCCAGCACCGAGGGCATAGTATCCGACGAGCAGTACTTC.

The J gene is TRBJ2-7, the V gene TRBV19, with TRBD1 as a possible D gene (7 bases). The germline V gene encodes CDR1 LNHDA and CDR2 SQIVND (reference sequence). CDR3 length: 15 residues. V was cut by 1 base and J by 4 bases, with 14 bases left in between. The DNA for the CDR3 is TGTGCCAGTAGTATAGGTGGAGGGGGCGAGTACGAGCAGTACTTC. It encodes CASSIGGGGEYEQYF.

For the CDR3, the DNA is TGTGCCAGCAGCTTCCAACAGGGGAAGACCCAGTACTTC. Encoded protein: CASSFQQGKTQYF. The V and J genes are TRBV7-9 and TRBJ2-5, with 7 positions matching TRBD1. Unmatched junction bases numbered 4, after V lost 3 bases and J lost 6 bases. The length of the CDR3 is 13 residues. Germline assignment: CDR1 SEHNR and CDR2 FQNEAQ (reference sequence).

This sequence joins TRBV9 and TRBJ1-1; no definite D call. Germline V gene lookup returns CDR1 SGDLS and CDR2 YYNGEE. The CDR3 runs to 13 residues. With 1 base removed from V and 5 bases from J, the gap between germline ends came to 9 bases. In DNA form, the CDR3 reads TGTGCCAGCAGCGTACCCGGCAGTACTGAAGCTTTCTTT. This translates into CASSVPGSTEAFF.

V gene TRBV5-1 combines with J gene TRBJ1-5; D gene unclear. The CDR3 loop spans 15 amino acids. V lost 0 bases, J lost 7 bases, and 14 bases lay in between. Germline loops: CDR1 SGHRS, CDR2 YFSETQ. The CDR3: CASSLGGGDGQPQHF. The CDR3 nucleotides read TGCGCCAGCAGCTTGGGAGGCGGGGATGGACAGCCCCAGCATTTT.

This chain uses TRBV9 with TRBJ1-1; D is undetermined. Germline-derived CDR1 and CDR2 are SGDLS and YYNGEE. V lost 0 bases and J 2 bases, leaving 8 bases between the germline ends. This CDR3 is built from 14 residues. The CDR3 DNA is TGTGCCAGCAGCGTAGACGGCCCTAACACTGAAGCTTTCTTT. The encoded protein is CASSVDGPNTEAFF. The full variable domain, its missing parts supplied by reference TRBV9 and TRBJ1-1, is DSGVTQTPKHLITATGQRVTLRCSPRSGDLSVYWYQQSLDQGLQFLIQYYNGEERAKGNILERFSAQQFPDLHSELNLSSLELGDSALYFCASSVDGPNTEAFFGQGTRLTVV.

The chain links TRBV4-1 to TRBJ2-1; weak D call: TRBD2 (5 bases). Trimming stripped 0 bases from V and 7 bases from J, with 13 bases between. Per the germline V gene, CDR1 is MGHRA and CDR2 is YSYEKL. The CDR3 covers 15 residues. CDR3 nucleotide sequence: TGCGCCAGCAGCCAAGAGGGTGGGAGAGGGAATGAGCAGTTCTTC. Its protein is CASSQEGGRGNEQFF.

This clone has a handful of counts. This chain joins TRBV10-1 and TRBJ1-1; D unresolved. The CDR3 contains 13 residues. The V end lost 3 bases, the J end lost 1 base, and 6 bases lay between the germline ends. Germline V lookup: CDR1 WNHNN, CDR2 SYGVQD (reference sequence). Written as DNA, the CDR3 is TGCGCCAGCAGTGACCCGACGAACACTGAAGCTTTCTTT. Protein sequence: CASSDPTNTEAFF.

The chain uses TRBV6-1 and TRBJ2-2; a possible D gene is TRBD1 (6 bases). The CDR3 spans 15 residues. Trimming removed 8 bases from V and 4 bases from J, with 17 bases in between. CDR1 is MNHNS and CDR2 is SASEGT in the germline V gene. The CDR3 DNA sequence: TGTGCCAGCGAGCCGGGACAACTCATCACCGGGGAGCTGTTTTTT. Translating gives CASEPGQLITGELFF.

The V call is TRBV19, the J call TRBJ1-3; 7 bases map to TRBD1. V shed 5 bases, J shed 0 bases, and the junction held 4 bases outside the gene matches. CDR1 LNHDA and CDR2 SQIVND come from the germline V gene (reference sequence). The CDR3 covers 15 residues. CDR3 nucleotides: TGTGCCAGTAGTTCGGGGGACAGCTCTGGAAACACCATATATTTT. Protein sequence: CASSSGDSSGNTIYF.

The chain couples TRBV18 to TRBJ2-7, with 10 positions matching TRBD1. The CDR3 covers 15 residues. The V and J ends lost 5 bases and 0 bases, in that order; junction bases with no gene match: 4. Germline V gives CDR1 KGHSH, CDR2 LQKENI. The CDR3 sequence is CASSSGTGDSYEQYF. CDR3 DNA sequence: TGTGCCAGCTCATCCGGGACAGGGGACTCCTACGAGCAGTACTTC.